The 16 T cell receptor beta chains presented below share a single source sample, sequenced in a study of T cell clonality in common variable immunodeficiency (dated by TCRdb to about 2015). The receptor library was made with the immunoSEQ multiplex PCR assay. TCRdb re-hosts the immuneACCESS table, in-frame sequences only. Its copies lack some clones; in the studies checked, an unresolved V gene accounts for under half of them, and the cause for the rest is not known. This sample contains approximately 30,000 clones, none of which is a singleton. The ten top clones hold around 4.5% of the sample. Sequenced material: peripheral blood mononuclear cells. The receptors were gathered from a person aged 18 to 70 in good health.

Many counts were recorded for this clone. With the read ending 3 residues before the CDR3 end, the germline J gene is used to fill in that end. V is TRBV18 and J is TRBJ2-2, with 7 bases that match TRBD2. The CDR3 contains 14 residues. In germline, CDR1 is KGHSH, CDR2 LQKENI. The ends lost 6 bases at V and 2 bases at J; junction bases unmatched: 3. The sequenced CDR3 bases are TGTGCCAGCTCCCCTAGCGGCAACACCGGGGAG. Amino acid sequence: CASSPSGNTGE. The whole CDR3 protein reads CASSPSGNTGELFF. The complete variable domain, with remaining parts taken from reference TRBV18 and TRBJ2-2, reads NAGVMQNPRHLVRRRGQEARLRCSPMKGHSHVYWYRQLPEEGLKFMVYLQKENIIDESGMPKERFSAEFPKEGPSILRIQQVVRGDSAAYFCASSPSGNTGELFFGEGSRLTVL.

This clone has just a few counts. The CDR3 end is not reached by the read, which stops 3 residues before it; the germline J gene fills it in. The same CDR3 can be traced to other DNA sequences in this sample. The rearrangement joins TRBV7-8 to TRBJ2-5; 9 bases line up with TRBD1. The length of the CDR3 is 16 residues. V shed 6 bases, J shed 2 bases, and the junction held 10 bases outside the gene matches. Germline loops: CDR1 SGHVS, CDR2 FQNEAQ. The part of the CDR3 DNA that was read is TGTGCCAGCAGTTCCTTTTTGGGACAGGGACAAGAGACC. Its protein product is CASSSFLGQGQET. The CDR3, in full, reads CASSSFLGQGQETQYF.

In this sample, this clone turned up a few times. With the read ending 3 residues before the CDR3 end, the germline J gene is used to fill in that end. The chain is built from TRBV30 and TRBJ1-1, with 7 bases identical to TRBD1. The CDR3 spans 11 residues. The germline CDR1 and CDR2 sequences are GTSNPN and SVGIG (reference sequence). Here the CDR3 reads CAWLIQGGAFF. The CDR3 DNA, read in part, is TGTGCCTGGTTAATCCAAGGGGGC.

About this clone: The read gets to within 3 residues of the CDR3 end, and the germline J gene fills in the rest. V gene TRBV7-9 combines with J gene TRBJ2-7, with TRBD2 matching over 8 bases. CDR3 size: 14 residues. Germline loops: CDR1 SEHNR, CDR2 FQNEAQ (reference sequence). J gave up 4 bases and V 5 bases, and 7 bases lay outside the gene matches. The DNA read from the CDR3 is TGTGCCAGCAGCCAGAGCGGGAGTACTTACGAG. Its translation is CASSQSGSTYE. The whole CDR3 is CASSQSGSTYEQYF.

The CDR3: CSARRLAGVDRDYEQYF. Incomplete CDR3 DNA: TGCAGTGCTAGAAGGCTAGCGGGAGTAGACCGGGACTACGAG. The rearrangement links TRBV20-1 to TRBJ2-7; 10 bases fit TRBD2. The CDR3 goes on 3 residues after the read ends, and that part is filled in from the germline J gene. The CDR3 consists of 17 residues. Germline values: CDR1 DFQATT, CDR2 SNEGSKA (reference sequence). V gave up 2 bases and J gave up 3 bases; unmatched junction bases: 13.

This clone was recorded many times. The CDR3 bases that were read are TGTGCCAGCAGCCCTTGGACAGGAAATCAGCCC. Its protein is CASSPWTGNQP. The full CDR3 protein is CASSPWTGNQPQHF. V gene TRBV7-9 combines with J gene TRBJ1-5; 7 bases are a match to TRBD1. The CDR3 is cut off 3 residues early in the read; its end comes from the germline J gene. Germline lookup yields CDR1 SEHNR and CDR2 FQNEAQ (reference sequence). The CDR3 is 14 amino acids. Trimming at V came to 5 bases and at J to 4 bases, leaving 5 bases not matched to a gene.

This clone was counted many times. The junction differs from germline at one of its ends, possibly a read error. The CDR3 is cut off 3 residues early in the read; its end comes from the germline J gene. V is TRBV7-7 and J is TRBJ2-1; 9 nucleotides line up with TRBD1. The CDR3 has 15 amino acids. Per the germline V gene, CDR1 is SSHAT and CDR2 is FNYEAQ (reference sequence). The sequenced part of the CDR3 DNA is TGTGCTAGCAGCTCACAGGGGGCGAGGTTTGATGAG. Residues: CASSSQGARFDE. The entire CDR3 protein is CASSSQGARFDEQFF.

The table lists this clone with many counts. The sequenced fragment ends 3 residues before the CDR3 boundary, so the rest is inferred from the germline J gene. V is TRBV5-1 and J is TRBJ2-1, with TRBD1 as a possible D gene (6 bases). There are 15 residues in the CDR3. The germline CDR1 and CDR2 sequences are SGHRS and YFSETQ. The V end lost 0 bases, the J end lost 8 bases, and 15 bases lay between the germline ends. The CDR3 spells CASSLGVKPGDEQFF. CDR3 bases read: TGCGCCAGCAGCTTGGGGGTCAAACCAGGGGATGAG.

This clone was counted many times. The read ends 3 residues before the CDR3 terminus; that terminus is restored from the germline J gene. The chain is built from TRBV20-1 and TRBJ1-1; 7 bases fit TRBD1. The CDR3 extends over 15 amino acids. With V trimmed by 6 bases and J by 7 bases, 17 bases remained unmatched. Germline values: CDR1 DFQATT, CDR2 SNEGSKA (reference sequence). Partial CDR3 DNA: TGCAGTGCGCCAACTTACCGGGACAGCGGTAGTGAA. It codes for CSAPTYRDSGSE. The CDR3 in full is CSAPTYRDSGSEAFF.

There are a few counts of this clone. The read terminates 3 residues ahead of where the CDR3 ends, so the germline J gene completes it. This chain links TRBV2 with TRBJ1-3; weak D call: TRBD1 (6 bases). The CDR3 spans 14 residues. Germline-derived CDR1 and CDR2 are SNHLY and FYNNEI. V lost 1 base to trimming and J lost 2 bases, with 6 bases between them. The DNA read from the CDR3 is TGTGCCAGCAGTGAAGGGACAGCTGGAAACACC. Its protein is CASSEGTAGNT. The CDR3 in its entirety is CASSEGTAGNTIYF.

At least ten counts were recorded for this clone. The CDR3 is cut off 3 residues early in the read; its end comes from the germline J gene. V gene TRBV20-1 combines with J gene TRBJ2-1; 8 bases are shared with TRBD2. Germline V gene lookup returns CDR1 DFQATT and CDR2 SNEGSKA (reference sequence). This CDR3 comprises 14 residues. The V and J ends lost 6 bases and 2 bases, in that order; junction bases with no gene match: 6. CDR3 in amino acids: CSAGHSGTYNEQFF. The part of the CDR3 DNA that was read is TGCAGTGCCGGGCATAGCGGGACCTACAATGAG.

This clone was counted many times. Read coverage stops 3 residues before the CDR3 terminus; the germline J gene supplies the remainder. V gene TRBV12-3 or TRBV12-4 combines with J gene TRBJ2-7; no firm D call. The length of the CDR3 is 11 residues. The V end lost 2 bases, the J end lost 4 bases, and 3 bases lay between the germline ends. CDR3 amino acids: CASSLQYEQYF. The sequenced part of the CDR3 DNA is TGTGCCAGCAGTTTACAGTACGAG.

This clone came up a few times. The CDR3 end falls 3 residues outside the read, so it is completed with the germline J gene. The chain joins TRBV13 to TRBJ1-4; D call uncertain. Germline V gene sequence: CDR1 PRHDT, CDR2 FYEKMQ (reference sequence). V lost 4 bases and J lost 7, with 7 bases in between. The CDR3 runs 12 residues. The CDR3 sequence: CASSSSIEKLFF. The CDR3 bases that were read are TGTGCCAGCAGCTCCTCTATTGAAAAA.

The sample holds many counts of this clone. From the germline J gene comes the end of the CDR3, since the read stops 3 residues before it. This chain links TRBV5-1 with TRBJ1-1, with 8 nucleotides matching TRBD1. This CDR3 is 13 amino acids long. V dropped 5 bases and J dropped 5; count of bases not matched to a gene: 5. Germline CDR1 SGHRS, CDR2 YFSETQ. Incomplete CDR3 DNA: TGCGCCAGCAGGGAGACAGGGGCAACTGAA. Translated: CASRETGATE. The whole CDR3 reads CASRETGATEAFF. The variable domain in full, with the rest retrieved from reference TRBV5-1 and TRBJ1-1, is KAGVTQTPRYLIKTRGQQVTLSCSPISGHRSVSWYQQTPGQGLQFLFEYFSETQRNKGNFPGRFSGRQFSNSRSEMNVSTLELGDSALYLCASRETGATEAFFGQGTRLTVV.

This clone has a count of ten or more. The CDR3 is cut off 3 residues early in the read; its end comes from the germline J gene. This chain connects TRBV7-8 to TRBJ1-2; no clear D. Germline V gene lookup returns CDR1 SGHVS and CDR2 FQNEAQ. The CDR3 runs 13 residues. V lost 1 base and J 2 bases, leaving 5 bases between the germline ends. The sequenced CDR3 bases are TGTGCCAGCAGCTTAGACGGGAACTATGGC. It codes for CASSLDGNYG. The whole CDR3 protein is CASSLDGNYGYTF.

Many counts were recorded for this clone. The CDR3 sequence: CASSTVYNEQFF. Partial CDR3 DNA: TGTGCCAGTAGTACCGTTTACAATGAG. The chain carries TRBV19 and TRBJ2-1; no firm D call. Read coverage stops 3 residues before the CDR3 terminus; the germline J gene supplies the remainder. This CDR3 is built from 12 residues. Trimming removed 4 bases from V and 4 bases from J, with 5 bases in between. Germline V gene sequence: CDR1 LNHDA, CDR2 SQIVND (reference sequence).